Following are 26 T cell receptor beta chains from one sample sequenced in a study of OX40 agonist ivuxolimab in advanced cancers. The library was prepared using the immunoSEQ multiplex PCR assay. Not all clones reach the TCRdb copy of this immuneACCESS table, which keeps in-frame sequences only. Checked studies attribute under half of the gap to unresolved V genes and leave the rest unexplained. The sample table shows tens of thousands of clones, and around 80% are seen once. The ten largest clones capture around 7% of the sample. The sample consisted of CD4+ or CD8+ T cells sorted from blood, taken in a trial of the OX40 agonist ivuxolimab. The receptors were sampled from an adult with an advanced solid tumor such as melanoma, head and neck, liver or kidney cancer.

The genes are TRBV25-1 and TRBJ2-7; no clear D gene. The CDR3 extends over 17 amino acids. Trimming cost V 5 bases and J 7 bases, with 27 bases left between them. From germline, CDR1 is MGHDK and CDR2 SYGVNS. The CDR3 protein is CASSFLGRDPSLDEQYV. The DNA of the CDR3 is TGTGCCAGCAGTTTCCTTGGGCGAGACCCGTCCTTGGATGAGCAGTACGTC.

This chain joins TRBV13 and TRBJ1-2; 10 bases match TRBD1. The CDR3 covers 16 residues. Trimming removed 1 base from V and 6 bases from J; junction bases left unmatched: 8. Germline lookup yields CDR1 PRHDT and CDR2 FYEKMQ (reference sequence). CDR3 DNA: TGTGCCAGCAGCTTAGCCCTAAGACAGGGGGCGGATGGCTACACCTTC. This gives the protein CASSLALRQGADGYTF.

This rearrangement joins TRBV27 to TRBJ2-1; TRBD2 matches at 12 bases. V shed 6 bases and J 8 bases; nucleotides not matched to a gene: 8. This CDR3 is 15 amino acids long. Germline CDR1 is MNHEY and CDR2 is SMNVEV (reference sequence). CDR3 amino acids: CASSYSTSGSDEQFF. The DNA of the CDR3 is TGTGCCAGCAGCTACTCGACTAGCGGGAGCGATGAGCAGTTCTTC.

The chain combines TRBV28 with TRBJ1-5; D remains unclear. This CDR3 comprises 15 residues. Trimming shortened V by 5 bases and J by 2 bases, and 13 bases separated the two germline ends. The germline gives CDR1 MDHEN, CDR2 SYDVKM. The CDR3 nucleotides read TGTGCCAGCAGTGACCCTCAGATTGGCAATCAGCCCCAGCATTTT. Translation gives CASSDPQIGNQPQHF. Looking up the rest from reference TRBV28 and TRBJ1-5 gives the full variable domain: DVKVTQSSRYLVKRTGEKVFLECVQDMDHENMFWYRQDPGLGLRLIYFSYDVKMKEKGDIPEGYSVSREKKERFSLILESASTNQTSMYLCASSDPQIGNQPQHFGDGTRLSIL.

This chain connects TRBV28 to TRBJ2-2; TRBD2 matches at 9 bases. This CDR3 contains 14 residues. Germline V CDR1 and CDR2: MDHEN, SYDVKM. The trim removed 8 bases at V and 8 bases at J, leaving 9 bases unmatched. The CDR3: CASLRAGGGGELFF. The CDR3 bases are TGTGCCAGCTTAAGAGCGGGGGGCGGAGGGGAGCTGTTTTTT.

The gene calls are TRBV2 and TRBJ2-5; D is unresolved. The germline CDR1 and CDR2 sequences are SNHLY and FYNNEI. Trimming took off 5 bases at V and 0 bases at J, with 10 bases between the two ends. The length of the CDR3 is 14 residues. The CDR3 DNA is TGTGCCAGCAGTCCCCGTAGGTACCAAGAGACCCAGTACTTC. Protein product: CASSPRRYQETQYF.

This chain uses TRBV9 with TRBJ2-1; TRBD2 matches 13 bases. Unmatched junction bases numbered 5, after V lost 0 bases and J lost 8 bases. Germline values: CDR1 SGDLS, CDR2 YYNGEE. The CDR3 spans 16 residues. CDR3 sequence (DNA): TGTGCCAGCAGCGTAGCCTTTGGACTAGCGGGAGATGAGCAGTTCTTC. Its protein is CASSVAFGLAGDEQFF.

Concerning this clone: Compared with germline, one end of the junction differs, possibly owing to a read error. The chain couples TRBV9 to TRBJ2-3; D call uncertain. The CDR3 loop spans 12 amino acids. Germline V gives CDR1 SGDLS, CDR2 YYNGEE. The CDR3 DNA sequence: TGTGCCAGCAGCGTAGATAACGAGCGACCGGGTTTT. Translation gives CASSVDNERPGF.

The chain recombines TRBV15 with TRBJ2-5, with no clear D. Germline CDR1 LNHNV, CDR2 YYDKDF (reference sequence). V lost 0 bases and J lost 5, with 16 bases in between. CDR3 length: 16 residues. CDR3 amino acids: CATSRDKGQFMETQYF. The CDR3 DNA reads TGTGCCACCAGCAGAGATAAAGGCCAGTTTATGGAGACCCAGTACTTC.

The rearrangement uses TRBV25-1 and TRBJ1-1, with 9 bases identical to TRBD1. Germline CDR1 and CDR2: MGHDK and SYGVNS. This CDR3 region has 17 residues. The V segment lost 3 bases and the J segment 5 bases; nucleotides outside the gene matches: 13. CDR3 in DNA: TGTGCCAGCAGTGAGGTACAGGGGGCCCGATGGGGGACTGAAGCTTTCTTT. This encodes CASSEVQGARWGTEAFF.

CDR3 residues: CASTPGQGETEAFF. The CDR3 region has the DNA TGTGCCAGTACCCCGGGTCAGGGGGAAACTGAAGCTTTCTTT. V gene TRBV19 combines with J gene TRBJ1-1; TRBD1 matches 7 bases. V was pared by 7 bases and J by 5 bases, with 10 bases of the junction left unmatched. This CDR3 is built from 14 residues. Germline-derived CDR1 and CDR2 are LNHDA and SQIVND (reference sequence).

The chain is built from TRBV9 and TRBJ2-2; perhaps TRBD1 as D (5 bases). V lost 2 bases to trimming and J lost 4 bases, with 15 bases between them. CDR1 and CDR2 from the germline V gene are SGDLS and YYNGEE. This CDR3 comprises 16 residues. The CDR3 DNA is TGTGCCAGCAGCGTGAGAGGCCAGGGTGGCACCGGGGAGCTGTTTTTT. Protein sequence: CASSVRGQGGTGELFF.

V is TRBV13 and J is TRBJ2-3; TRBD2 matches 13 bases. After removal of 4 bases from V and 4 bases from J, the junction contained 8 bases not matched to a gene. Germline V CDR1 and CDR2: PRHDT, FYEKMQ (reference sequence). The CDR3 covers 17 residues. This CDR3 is CASSSGGLAGRADTQYF. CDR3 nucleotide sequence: TGTGCCAGCAGCTCTGGGGGACTAGCGGGGCGGGCAGATACGCAGTATTTT.

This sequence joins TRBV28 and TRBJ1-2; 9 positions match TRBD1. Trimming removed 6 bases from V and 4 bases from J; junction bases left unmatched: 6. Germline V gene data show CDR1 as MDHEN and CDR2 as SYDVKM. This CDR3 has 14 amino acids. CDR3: CASRWDRVGYGYTF. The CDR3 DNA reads TGTGCCAGCAGATGGGACAGGGTAGGCTATGGCTACACCTTC.

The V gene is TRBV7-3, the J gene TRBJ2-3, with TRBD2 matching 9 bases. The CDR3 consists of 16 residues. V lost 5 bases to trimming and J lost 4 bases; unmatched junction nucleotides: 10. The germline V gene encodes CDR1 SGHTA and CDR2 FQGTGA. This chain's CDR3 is CASSPAAGGIPDTQYF. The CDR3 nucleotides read TGTGCCAGCAGCCCTGCAGCGGGAGGAATCCCAGATACGCAGTATTTT.

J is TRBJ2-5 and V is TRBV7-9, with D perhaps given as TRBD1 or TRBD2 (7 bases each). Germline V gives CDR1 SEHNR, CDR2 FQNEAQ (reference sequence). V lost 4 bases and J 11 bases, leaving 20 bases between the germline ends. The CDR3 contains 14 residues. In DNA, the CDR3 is TGTGCCAGCAGCTCGGCAGGGGGGGAGAGGGAGCAGTACTTC. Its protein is CASSSAGGEREQYF. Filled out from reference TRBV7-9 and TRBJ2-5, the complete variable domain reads DTGVSQNPRHKITKRGQNVTFRCDPISEHNRLYWYRQTLGQGPEFLTYFQNEAQLEKSRLLSDRFSAERPKGSFSTLEIQRTEQGDSAMYLCASSSAGGEREQYFGPGTRLLVL.

The CDR3 region has the DNA TGTGCCTGGAGTGTACTACGTTGGGGCCCGCAGGGGGATGTCATGAACACTGAAGCTTTCTTT. Residues: CAWSVLRWGPQGDVMNTEAFF. The V and J genes are TRBV30 and TRBJ1-1; 7 bases line up with TRBD1. V shed 0 bases and J 0 bases; nucleotides not matched to a gene: 22. Per germline, CDR1 GTSNPN and CDR2 SVGIG (reference sequence). The CDR3 loop spans 21 amino acids.

In DNA form, the CDR3 reads TGTGCCAGCAGCAAAGTTGGCGGGAGGGCGGTTGACGAGCAGTACTTC. Translating it yields CASSKVGGRAVDEQYF. J is TRBJ2-7 and V is TRBV21-1; TRBD2 is the table's D call, not checked against the DNA. TRBV21-1 is a pseudogene segment. The CDR3 is 16 amino acids.

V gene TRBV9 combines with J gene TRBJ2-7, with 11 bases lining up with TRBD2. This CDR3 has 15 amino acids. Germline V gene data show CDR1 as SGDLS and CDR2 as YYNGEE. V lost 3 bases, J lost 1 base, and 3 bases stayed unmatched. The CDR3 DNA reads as TGTGCCAGCAGCGGGGGACTAGCGGATTCCTACGAGCAGTACTTC. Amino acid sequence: CASSGGLADSYEQYF.

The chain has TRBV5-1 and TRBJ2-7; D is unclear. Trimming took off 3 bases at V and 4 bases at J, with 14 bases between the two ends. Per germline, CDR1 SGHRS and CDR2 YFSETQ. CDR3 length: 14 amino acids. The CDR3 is CASSSERTLYEQYV. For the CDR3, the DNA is TGCGCCAGCAGCTCAGAACGAACCCTATACGAGCAGTACGTC.

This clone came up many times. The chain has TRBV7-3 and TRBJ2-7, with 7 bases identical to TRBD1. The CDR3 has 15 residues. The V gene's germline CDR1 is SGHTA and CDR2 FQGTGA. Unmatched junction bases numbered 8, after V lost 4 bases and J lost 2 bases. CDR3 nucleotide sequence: TGTGCCAGCAGCTATTCCGGGACAGAGGCCTACGAGCAGTACTTC. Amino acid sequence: CASSYSGTEAYEQYF.

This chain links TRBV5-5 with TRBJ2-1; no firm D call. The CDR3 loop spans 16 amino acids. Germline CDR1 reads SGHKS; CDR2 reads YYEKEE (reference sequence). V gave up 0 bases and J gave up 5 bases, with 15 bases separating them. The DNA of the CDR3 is TGTGCCAGCAGCTTGGAGGCAGGATGGGCGCACAATGAGCAGTTCTTC. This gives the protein CASSLEAGWAHNEQFF.

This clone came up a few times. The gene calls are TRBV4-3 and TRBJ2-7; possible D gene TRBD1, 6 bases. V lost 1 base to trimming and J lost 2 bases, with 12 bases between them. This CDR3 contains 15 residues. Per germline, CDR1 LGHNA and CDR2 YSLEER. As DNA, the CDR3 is TGCGCCAGCAGCCAAGCGACAGGCCCGACCTACGAGCAGTACTTC. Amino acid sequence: CASSQATGPTYEQYF.

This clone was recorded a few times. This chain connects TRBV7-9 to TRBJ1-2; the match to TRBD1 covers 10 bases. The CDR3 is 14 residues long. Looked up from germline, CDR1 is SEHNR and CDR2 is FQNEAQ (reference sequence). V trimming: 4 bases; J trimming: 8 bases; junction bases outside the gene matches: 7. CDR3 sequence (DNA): TGTGCCAGCAGCTCCCGACAGGGGGCCGACGGCTACACCTTC. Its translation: CASSSRQGADGYTF.

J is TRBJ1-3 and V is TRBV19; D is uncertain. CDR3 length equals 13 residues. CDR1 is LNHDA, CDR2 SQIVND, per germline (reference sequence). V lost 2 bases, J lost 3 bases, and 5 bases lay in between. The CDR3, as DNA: TGTGCCAGTAGTATAAATGGTGGAAACACCATATATTTT. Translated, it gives CASSINGGNTIYF.

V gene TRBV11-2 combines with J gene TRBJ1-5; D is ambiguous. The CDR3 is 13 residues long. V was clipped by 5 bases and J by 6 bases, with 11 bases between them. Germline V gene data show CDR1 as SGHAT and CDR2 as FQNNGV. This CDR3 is CASSPREGQPQHF. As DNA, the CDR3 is TGTGCCAGCAGCCCGAGGGAGGGTCAGCCCCAGCATTTT.